The 13 T cell receptor beta chains below come from one sample, sequenced in a study of OX40 agonist ivuxolimab in advanced cancers. Assay used: immunoSEQ multiplex PCR; TCRdb lists only in-frame clones, some missing. The sample shows roughly 80,000 clones, roughly 89% of them seen only once. The sequencing here drew on CD4+ or CD8+ T cells sorted from blood, taken in a trial of the OX40 agonist ivuxolimab. Receptors originate from an adult with an advanced solid tumor such as melanoma, head and neck, liver or kidney cancer.

The rearrangement uses TRBV27 and TRBJ1-2; possibly TRBD1 for D (5 bases). The CDR3 length is 14 residues. Per germline, CDR1 MNHEY and CDR2 SMNVEV (reference sequence). Trimming stripped 5 bases from V and 4 bases from J, with 14 bases between. The DNA for the CDR3 is TGTGCCAGCAGTCGAGCAGGGTCCGGCTATGGCTACACCTTC. It codes for CASSRAGSGYGYTF.

DNA for the CDR3: TGTGCCAGCAGCCAAGTCAGCGAAGGGGTTGAAGCTTTCTTT. Its protein is CASSQVSEGVEAFF. The chain recombines TRBV4-2 with TRBJ1-1, with a possible D match to TRBD1 (5 bases). Trimming cost V 1 base and J 7 bases, with 13 bases left between them. The CDR3 sequence is 14 residues long. The germline V gene encodes CDR1 LGHNA and CDR2 YNFKEQ.

Regarding this clone: The junction shows a germline mismatch at one end, possibly a read error. V is TRBV5-4 and J is TRBJ2-7; 9 bases agree with TRBD1. CDR3 length equals 12 residues. From germline, CDR1 is SGHNT and CDR2 YYREEE (reference sequence). CDR3 in amino acids: CASSLEDRGGIF. The CDR3 DNA follows: TGTGCCAGCAGCTTGGAGGACAGGGGAGGAATTTTC.

CDR3 loop: CASSFFGRPPQHF. As DNA, the CDR3 is TGTGCCAGCAGTTTTTTCGGTCGGCCGCCCCAGCATTTT. This sequence joins TRBV28 and TRBJ1-5, with D unresolved. CDR3 size: 13 residues. Germline V gene lookup returns CDR1 MDHEN and CDR2 SYDVKM. Trimming removed 3 bases from V and 9 bases from J, with 12 bases in between.

The chain links TRBV11-2 to TRBJ1-1; D unclear. The CDR3 is 13 residues long. The germline V gene has CDR1 SGHAT and CDR2 FQNNGV. The V end lost 2 bases, the J end lost 2 bases, and 6 bases lay between the germline ends. The CDR3 reads CASSLSRNTEAFF. CDR3 DNA: TGTGCCAGCAGCTTAAGTAGAAACACTGAAGCTTTCTTT.

CDR3 protein: CASTKKKTGPSYEQYF. The CDR3 nucleotides are TGTGCCAGCACCAAAAAGAAGACAGGACCCTCCTACGAGCAGTACTTC. The J gene is TRBJ2-7, the V gene TRBV7-8, with D tentatively TRBD1 (6 bases). V gave up 7 bases and J gave up 0 bases, with 19 bases separating them. Germline V gene sequence: CDR1 SGHVS, CDR2 FQNEAQ. This CDR3 region has 16 residues. Complete variable domain (other parts from reference TRBV7-8 and TRBJ2-7): GAGVSQSPRYKVAKRGQDVALRCDPISGHVSLFWYQQALGQGPEFLTYFQNEAQLDKSGLPSDRFFAERPEGSVSTLKIQRTQQEDSAVYLCASTKKKTGPSYEQYFGPGTRLTVT.

The chain is built from TRBV5-1 and TRBJ2-3; 7 nucleotides agree with TRBD1. CDR1 and CDR2 from the germline V gene are SGHRS and YFSETQ. The CDR3 runs 14 residues. J was trimmed by 4 bases and V by 4 bases; bases with no gene match: 6. CDR3 DNA sequence: TGCGCCAGCAGCCGCGACAGGGACCCAGATACGCAGTATTTT. Protein sequence: CASSRDRDPDTQYF.

The chain combines TRBV18 with TRBJ2-5; D is undetermined. The CDR3 is 14 residues long. Trimming removed 3 bases at V and 2 bases at J, with 10 bases between. The V gene's germline CDR1 is KGHSH and CDR2 LQKENI. The CDR3 DNA reads as TGTGCCAGCTCACCTGACCCGACACAAGAGACCCAGTACTTC. Translating it yields CASSPDPTQETQYF.

The CDR3 bases are TGTGCCAGCAGTTTACGACTCAGCTCCTACGAGCAGTACTTC. Translation: CASSLRLSSYEQYF. The chain employs TRBV27 and TRBJ2-7; D uncertain. V was shortened by 2 bases and J by 0 bases, with 8 bases between the two germline ends. The CDR3 spans 14 residues. Germline CDR1 reads MNHEY; CDR2 reads SMNVEV (reference sequence).

This clone was seen more than once but under ten times. The gene calls are TRBV7-9 and TRBJ2-7, with TRBD2 matching 10 bases. V was pared by 4 bases and J by 2 bases, with 8 bases of the junction left unmatched. The germline V gene encodes CDR1 SEHNR and CDR2 FQNEAQ (reference sequence). The CDR3 is 16 amino acids. For the CDR3, the DNA is TGTGCCAGCAGCTCCCTCGGACTAGCGGCGACCTACGAGCAGTACTTC. Protein product: CASSSLGLAATYEQYF.

This clone has just one count. The chain joins TRBV12-5 to TRBJ2-4, with D possibly TRBD2 on 6 matching bases. The germline V gene has CDR1 LGHNT and CDR2 FRNRAP. The CDR3 loop spans 20 amino acids. V gave up 3 bases and J gave up 1 base, with 25 bases separating them. The CDR3 here is CASGFSRATGTALAKNIQYF. The CDR3 nucleotides read TGTGCTAGTGGTTTCTCCCGGGCTACGGGGACTGCTTTGGCCAAAAACATTCAGTACTTC.

The chain joins TRBV19 to TRBJ1-6, with unresolved D. V lost 4 bases, J lost 2 bases, and 6 bases lay in between. In germline, CDR1 is LNHDA, CDR2 SQIVND (reference sequence). The CDR3 runs to 14 residues. This CDR3 is CASSTATYNSPLHF. CDR3 nucleotide sequence: TGTGCCAGTAGTACGGCTACCTATAATTCACCCCTCCACTTT. The full variable domain, its missing parts supplied by reference TRBV19 and TRBJ1-6, is DGGITQSPKYLFRKEGQNVTLSCEQNLNHDAMYWYRQDPGQGLRLIYYSQIVNDFQKGDIAEGYSVSREKKESFPLTVTSAQKNPTAFYLCASSTATYNSPLHFGNGTRLTVT.

This chain joins TRBV5-1 and TRBJ2-1, with D perhaps TRBD1 or TRBD2 (5 bases each). V lost 3 bases and J lost 9, with 16 bases in between. The CDR3 totals 14 residues. Germline V gene lookup returns CDR1 SGHRS and CDR2 YFSETQ. The CDR3 region has the DNA TGCGCCAGCAGCTCACTTGGGGGTTGGGGTGAGCAGTTCTTC. Translating it yields CASSSLGGWGEQFF.